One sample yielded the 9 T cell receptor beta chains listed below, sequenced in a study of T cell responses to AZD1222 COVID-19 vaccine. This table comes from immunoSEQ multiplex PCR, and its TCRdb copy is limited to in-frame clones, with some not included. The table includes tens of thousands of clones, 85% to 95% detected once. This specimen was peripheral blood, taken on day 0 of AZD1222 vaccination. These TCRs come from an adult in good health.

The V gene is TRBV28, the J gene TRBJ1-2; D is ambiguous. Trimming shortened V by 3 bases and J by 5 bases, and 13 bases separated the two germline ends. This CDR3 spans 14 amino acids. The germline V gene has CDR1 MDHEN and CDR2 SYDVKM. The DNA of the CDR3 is TGTGCCAGCAGTTTGTCGGCAGCCCTTTATGGCTACACCTTC. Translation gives CASSLSAALYGYTF.

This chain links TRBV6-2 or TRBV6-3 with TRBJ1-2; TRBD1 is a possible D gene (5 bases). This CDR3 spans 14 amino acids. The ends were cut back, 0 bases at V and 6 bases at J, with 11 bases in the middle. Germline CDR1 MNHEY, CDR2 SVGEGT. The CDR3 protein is CASSYSRQGNGYTF. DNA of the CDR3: TGTGCCAGCAGTTACTCGAGGCAGGGAAATGGCTACACCTTC.

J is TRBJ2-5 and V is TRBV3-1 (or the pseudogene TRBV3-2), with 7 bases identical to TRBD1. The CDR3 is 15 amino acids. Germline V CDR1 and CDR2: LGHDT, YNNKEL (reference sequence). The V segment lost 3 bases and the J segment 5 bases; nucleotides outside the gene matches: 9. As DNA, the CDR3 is TGTGCCAGCAGCCATGACAGGGCCCCTGGGGAGACCCAGTACTTC. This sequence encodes CASSHDRAPGETQYF.

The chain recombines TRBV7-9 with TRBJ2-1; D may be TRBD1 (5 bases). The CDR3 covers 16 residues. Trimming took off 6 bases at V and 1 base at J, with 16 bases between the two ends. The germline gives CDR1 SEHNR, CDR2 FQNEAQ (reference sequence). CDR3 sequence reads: CASSPHRNKSYNEQFF. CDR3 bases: TGTGCCAGCAGTCCGCACAGGAATAAATCCTACAATGAGCAGTTCTTC.

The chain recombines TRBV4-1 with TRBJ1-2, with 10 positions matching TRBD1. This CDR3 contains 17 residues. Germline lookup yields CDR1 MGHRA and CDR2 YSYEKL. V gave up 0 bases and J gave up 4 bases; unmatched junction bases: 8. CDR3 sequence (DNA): TGCGCCAGCAGCCAAGAGCTAGGACAGGGGGTAATCTATGGCTACACCTTC. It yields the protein CASSQELGQGVIYGYTF.

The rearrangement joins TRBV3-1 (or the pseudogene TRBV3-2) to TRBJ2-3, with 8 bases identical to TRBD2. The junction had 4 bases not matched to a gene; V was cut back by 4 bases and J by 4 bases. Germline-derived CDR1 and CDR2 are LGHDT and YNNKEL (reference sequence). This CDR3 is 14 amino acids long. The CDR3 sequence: CASSPSTSADTQYF. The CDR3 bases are TGTGCCAGCAGCCCCTCGACTAGCGCAGATACGCAGTATTTT.

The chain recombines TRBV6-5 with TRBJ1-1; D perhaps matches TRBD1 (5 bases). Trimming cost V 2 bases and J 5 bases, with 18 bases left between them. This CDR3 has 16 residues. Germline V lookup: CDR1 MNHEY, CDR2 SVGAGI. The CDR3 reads CASSYRSGAQRTEAFF. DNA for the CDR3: TGTGCCAGCAGTTACCGGTCCGGGGCACAGAGGACTGAAGCTTTCTTT.

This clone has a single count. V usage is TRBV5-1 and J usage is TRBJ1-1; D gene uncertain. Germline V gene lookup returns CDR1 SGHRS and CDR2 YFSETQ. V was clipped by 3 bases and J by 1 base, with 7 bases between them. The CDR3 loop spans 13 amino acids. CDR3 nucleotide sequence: TGCGCCAGCAGCTGGCAACAGAACACTGAAGCTTTCTTT. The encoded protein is CASSWQQNTEAFF.

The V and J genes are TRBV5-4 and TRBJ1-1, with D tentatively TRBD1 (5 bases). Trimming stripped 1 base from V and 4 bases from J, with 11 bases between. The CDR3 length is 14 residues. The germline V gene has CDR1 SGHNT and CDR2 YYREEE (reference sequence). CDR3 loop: CASSLWVRGTEAFF. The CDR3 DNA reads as TGTGCCAGCAGCTTGTGGGTAAGGGGCACTGAAGCTTTCTTT. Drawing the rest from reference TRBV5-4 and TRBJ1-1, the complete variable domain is ETGVTQSPTHLIKTRGQQVTLRCSSQSGHNTVSWYQQALGQGPQFIFQYYREEENGRGNFPPRFSGLQFPNYSSELNVNALELDDSALYLCASSLWVRGTEAFFGQGTRLTVV.